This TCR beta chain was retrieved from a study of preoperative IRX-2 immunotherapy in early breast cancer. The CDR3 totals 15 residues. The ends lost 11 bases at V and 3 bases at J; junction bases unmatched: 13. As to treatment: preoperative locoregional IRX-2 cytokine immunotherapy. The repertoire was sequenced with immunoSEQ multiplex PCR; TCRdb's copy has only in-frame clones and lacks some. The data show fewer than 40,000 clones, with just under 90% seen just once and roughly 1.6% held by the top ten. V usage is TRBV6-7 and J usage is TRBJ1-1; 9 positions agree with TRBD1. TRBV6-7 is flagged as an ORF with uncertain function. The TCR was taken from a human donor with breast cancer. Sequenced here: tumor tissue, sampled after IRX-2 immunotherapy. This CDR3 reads CASTAGQGRDTEAFF. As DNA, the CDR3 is TGTGCCTCAACGGCAGGACAGGGGAGAGACACTGAAGCTTTCTTT.